These T cell receptor beta chains were read from a single sample in a study of T cell changes during pregnancy in multiple sclerosis. Measured with immunoSEQ multiplex PCR; TCRdb has only the in-frame clones, and not every one. The sample gives 69,000 or so clones, approximately 92% of which show up once; 2% to 2.5% is in the top ten. The source material was peripheral blood, sampled before pregnancy. All receptors derive from a female donor with multiple sclerosis, enrolled in a pregnancy study. CDR3s include the opening cysteine and the closing phenylalanine or tryptophan. A D gene is named only where the DNA matches it firmly. The size field is filled for only some rows; it gives once, few, many or a size class.

abundance	v_gene	d_gene	j_gene	CDR3nt	CDR3aa
.	TRBV7-2	TRBD1	TRBJ1-4	TGTGCCAGGTTGGAGGGACAGGTCAATGAAAAACTGTTTTTT	CARLEGQVNEKLFF
.	TRBV5-1	TRBD2	TRBJ2-7	TGCGCCAGCAGCTTACCGGGTAGCGGGTCCTACGAGCAGTACTTC	CASSLPGSGSYEQYF
.	TRBV4-3	.	TRBJ2-7	TGCGCCAGCAGCCCGGACAGCTCCTACGAGCAGTACTTC	CASSPDSSYEQYF
.	TRBV6-4	TRBD2	TRBJ2-2	TGTGCCAGCAGTGAAGCCGGGACTAGCGGGAGTATGGCCGGGGAGCTGTTTTTT	CASSEAGTSGSMAGELFF
once	TRBV5-1	TRBD2	TRBJ2-1	TGCGCCAGCAGCCGTAGCGGGAGCTCCTCCTACAATGAGCAGTTCTTC	CASSRSGSSSYNEQFF
once	TRBV29-1	TRBD1	TRBJ2-1	TGCAGCGAGGGGCCTATTTGGACAGGGCATCGGCAGTTCTTC	CSEGPIWTGHRQFF
.	TRBV2	TRBD1	TRBJ2-5	TGTGCCAGCAGACCCTCTTGGGACAGGGAAGGATGGGAGACCCAGTACTTC	CASRPSWDREGWETQYF
.	TRBV27	.	TRBJ1-1	TGTGCCAGCACCCCGGGAGGCAGGCACACTGAAGCTTTCTTT	CASTPGGRHTEAFF
.	TRBV29-1	.	TRBJ2-1	TGCAGCGTGTCTCATTACAACAATGAGCAGTTCTTC	CSVSHYNNEQFF
.	TRBV4-3	.	TRBJ2-6	TGCGCCAGCAGCCAATCCCCGTATGGACAGCTAGGCTCTGGGGCCAACGTCCTGACTTTC	CASSQSPYGQLGSGANVLTF
.	TRBV9	.	TRBJ2-7	TGTGCCAGCAGCGCGGGCGCAGTGTCAGGGGCCTACGAGCAGTACTTC	CASSAGAVSGAYEQYF
.	TRBV10-3	.	TRBJ2-1	TGTGCCATCAGTGAGACTGGACAAGATTTCGGAGAGCAGTTCTTC	CAISETGQDFGEQFF
.	TRBV7-3	TRBD2	TRBJ2-7	TGTGCCAGCAGCTCACAGGCGGGAGGCTACGAGCAGTACTTC	CASSSQAGGYEQYF
.	TRBV18	TRBD1	TRBJ2-5	TGTGCCAGCTCAACGGGACAGGGAGGAGAGACCCAGTACTTC	CASSTGQGGETQYF
.	TRBV4-1	.	TRBJ2-1	TGCGCCAGCAGCCAACCGACAAGCAAAAACTACAATGAGCAGTTCTTC	CASSQPTSKNYNEQFF
.	TRBV5-1	.	TRBJ2-3	TGCGCCAGCAGTCACACAGATACGCAGTATTTT	CASSHTDTQYF
.	TRBV4-1	.	TRBJ1-2	TGCGCCAGCAGCCCGGTAGGGGGGGGGTTAGGTGGCTACACCTTC	CASSPVGGGLGGYTF
.	TRBV11-2	TRBD2	TRBJ2-7	TGTGCCAGCAGCTTAGGCCGCGGCGGGAGTAGGTACGAGCAGTACTTC	CASSLGRGGSRYEQYF
.	TRBV6-4	TRBD1	TRBJ2-1	TGTGCCAGCAGTGACTCGCCGGGACAGGGGCCCAATGAGCAGTTCTTC	CASSDSPGQGPNEQFF
.	TRBV9	TRBD2	TRBJ2-5	TGTGCCAGCAGCGTAGTTCCAGCGGGAGGAGTGGAGACCCAGTACTTC	CASSVVPAGGVETQYF
.	TRBV9	TRBD1	TRBJ2-3	TGTGCCAGCAGCCGCCAACGACAGGGGCTTGGTACGCAGTATTTT	CASSRQRQGLGTQYF
.	TRBV19	TRBD2	TRBJ2-4	TGTGCCAGTAGTATAACCGCGGATTACGGAGGGAGGGGCCAAAACATTCAGTACTTC	CASSITADYGGRGQNIQYF